Below, 16 T cell receptor beta chains from the same sample are listed, as sequenced in a study of Ad26.COV2.S vaccination and SARS-CoV-2 variants. Data came from immunoSEQ multiplex PCR; TCRdb stores just in-frame clones and leaves some out. Of about 350,000 clones listed, around 92% are singletons. This material consisted of peripheral blood, taken after recovery from COVID-19. These receptors were obtained from a human donor who had recovered from COVID-19.

The chain links TRBV12-3 or TRBV12-4 to TRBJ2-7; 7 nucleotides match TRBD1. J gave up 5 bases and V 4 bases, and 5 bases lay outside the gene matches. The CDR3 runs 13 residues. The CDR3 spells CASSSTGLNEQYF. In DNA, the CDR3 is TGTGCCAGCAGTTCGACAGGGCTCAACGAGCAGTACTTC.

The rearrangement joins TRBV7-2 to TRBJ2-2; D possibly corresponds to TRBD1 (6 bases). Deletions cut 6 bases from V and 6 bases from J, with 14 bases between. The CDR3 runs 14 residues. Per the germline V gene, CDR1 is SGHTA and CDR2 is FQGNSA. In DNA, the CDR3 is TGTGCCAGCAGACACAGGGACGCGGCCGGGGAGCTGTTTTTT. As protein: CASRHRDAAGELFF.

This chain connects TRBV12-3 or TRBV12-4 to TRBJ1-5; D is ambiguous. V was shortened by 0 bases and J by 11 bases, with 11 bases between the two germline ends. The CDR3 is 13 amino acids. For the CDR3, the DNA is TGTGCCAGCAGTTTAGCAGGAATGGAATCCCAGCATTTT. Its protein is CASSLAGMESQHF.

The chain uses TRBV12-3 or TRBV12-4 and TRBJ2-1; TRBD2 is a possible D gene (6 bases). This CDR3 has 13 amino acids. Trimming took off 9 bases at V and 3 bases at J, with 12 bases between the two ends. CDR3 nucleotide sequence: TGTGCCAGTAGAGAGGGACTCTACAATGAGCAGTTCTTC. This translates into CASREGLYNEQFF.

V gene TRBV5-1 combines with J gene TRBJ1-1; D not resolved. Germline V gene sequence: CDR1 SGHRS, CDR2 YFSETQ. The CDR3 is 11 residues long. Trimming removed 6 bases at V and 5 bases at J, with 8 bases between. CDR3 protein: CASTGGTEAFF. CDR3 bases: TGCGCCAGCACAGGTGGAACTGAAGCTTTCTTT.

This sequence joins TRBV2 and TRBJ2-2; 8 nucleotides line up with TRBD2. Trimming at V came to 7 bases and at J to 4 bases, leaving 8 bases not matched to a gene. The CDR3 extends over 15 amino acids. From germline, CDR1 is SNHLY and CDR2 FYNNEI. CDR3 amino acids: CASTLERGPTGELFF. The CDR3, as DNA: TGTGCCAGCACCCTGGAGCGGGGGCCCACCGGGGAGCTGTTTTTT.

The rearrangement links TRBV25-1 to TRBJ1-1, with TRBD1 as a possible D gene (6 bases). Germline V gives CDR1 MGHDK, CDR2 SYGVNS. The CDR3 contains 13 residues. V was trimmed by 2 bases and J by 5 bases, leaving 9 bases between them. The CDR3 DNA follows: TGTGCCAGCAGTGAAAACAGGGTAACTGAAGCTTTCTTT. The encoded protein is CASSENRVTEAFF.

The chain uses TRBV29-1 and TRBJ1-1; 9 bases are a match to TRBD1. Per the germline V gene, CDR1 is SQVTM and CDR2 is ANQGSEA. Trimming removed 5 bases from V and 11 bases from J; junction bases left unmatched: 9. The CDR3 runs 12 residues. The CDR3 DNA is TGCAGCGTTCTTACAGGGGGCGCCGGGGCTTTCTTT. Translating gives CSVLTGGAGAFF.

V gene TRBV18 combines with J gene TRBJ2-1, with D possibly TRBD2 on 6 matching bases. The CDR3 covers 16 residues. Trimming took off 0 bases at V and 0 bases at J, with 9 bases between the two ends. Germline V gene lookup returns CDR1 KGHSH and CDR2 LQKENI. CDR3 loop: CASSPPSSGSYNEQFF. CDR3 sequence (DNA): TGTGCCAGCTCACCACCGAGTAGCGGCTCCTACAATGAGCAGTTCTTC.

V is TRBV3-1 (or the pseudogene TRBV3-2) and J is TRBJ2-5, with a tentative D call TRBD2 (7 bases). This CDR3 contains 14 residues. Trimming left V 8 bases short and J 5 bases short, with 18 bases between. Germline CDR1 and CDR2: LGHDT and YNNKEL (reference sequence). CDR3 residues: CASETIGGGETQYF. CDR3 nucleotides: TGTGCCAGCGAGACGATTGGGGGGGGCGAGACCCAGTACTTC.

Notes on this clone: The sample contains more than one DNA sequence encoding this CDR3. This chain joins TRBV19 and TRBJ1-2; the match to TRBD1 covers 8 bases. Germline V gene data show CDR1 as LNHDA and CDR2 as SQIVND (reference sequence). V trimming: 2 bases; J trimming: 2 bases; junction bases outside the gene matches: 1. CDR3 length: 14 residues. CDR3 region: CASSIQGANYGYTF. CDR3 bases: TGTGCCAGTAGTATACAGGGGGCAAACTATGGCTACACCTTC.

This clone showed up just once. J is TRBJ2-7 and V is TRBV4-1; 8 positions agree with TRBD1. This CDR3 is built from 16 residues. V lost 0 bases, J lost 4 bases, and 8 bases stayed unmatched. Germline V gives CDR1 MGHRA, CDR2 YSYEKL. The CDR3 here is CASSQEGQGALYEQYF. The CDR3 DNA reads TGCGCCAGCAGCCAAGAAGGGCAGGGGGCTTTATACGAGCAGTACTTC.

J is TRBJ2-3 and V is TRBV11-2; D remains ambiguous. CDR3 size: 15 residues. The V end was cut by 5 bases, the J end by 1 base, with 13 bases between. Germline CDR1 reads SGHAT; CDR2 reads FQNNGV. CDR3 amino acids: CASSPVRSRTDTQYF. The CDR3 coding sequence is TGTGCCAGCAGCCCGGTTAGGAGCCGCACAGATACGCAGTATTTT.

In this sample, this clone turned up a few times. This chain links TRBV6-2 or TRBV6-3 with TRBJ1-4; possible D gene TRBD1, 5 bases. The V gene lost 0 bases and the J gene lost 8 bases, with 13 bases spanning the gap. CDR1 is MNHEY and CDR2 is SVGEGT in the germline V gene. The CDR3 contains 15 residues. The chain's CDR3 is CASSYSTGRQEKLFF. In DNA, the CDR3 is TGTGCCAGCAGTTACTCGACGGGACGTCAGGAAAAACTGTTTTTT.

This clone has a single count. This rearrangement joins TRBV3-1 (or the pseudogene TRBV3-2) to TRBJ1-1, with D tentatively TRBD1 (6 bases). The germline CDR1 and CDR2 sequences are LGHDT and YNNKEL (reference sequence). Trimming took 4 bases from V and 4 from J, leaving 16 bases between them. The CDR3 totals 15 residues. This chain's CDR3 is CASSPGRGMTTEAFF. CDR3 bases: TGTGCCAGCAGCCCGGGCAGGGGAATGACCACTGAAGCTTTCTTT.

The sample holds one count of this clone. V usage is TRBV11-2 and J usage is TRBJ2-2; 7 bases align to TRBD2. The CDR3 is 14 amino acids. The germline V gene encodes CDR1 SGHAT and CDR2 FQNNGV. Trimming removed 5 bases from V and 9 bases from J; junction bases left unmatched: 9. The CDR3 sequence: CASSPMGGVRELFF. The CDR3 nucleotides are TGTGCCAGCAGCCCCATGGGGGGGGTACGGGAGCTGTTTTTT.